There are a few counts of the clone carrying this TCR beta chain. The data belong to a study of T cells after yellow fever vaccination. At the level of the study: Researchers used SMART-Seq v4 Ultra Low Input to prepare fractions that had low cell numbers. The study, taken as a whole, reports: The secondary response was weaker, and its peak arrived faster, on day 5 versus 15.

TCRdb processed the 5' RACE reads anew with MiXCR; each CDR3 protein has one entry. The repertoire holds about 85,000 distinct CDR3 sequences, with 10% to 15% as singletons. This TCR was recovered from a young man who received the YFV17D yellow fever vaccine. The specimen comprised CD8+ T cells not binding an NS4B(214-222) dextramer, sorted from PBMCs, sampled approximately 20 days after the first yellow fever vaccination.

The CDR3 is CASSVADPRADTQYF. Here the CDR3 DNA reads TGTGCCAGCAGCGTAGCAGATCCCCGGGCGGATACGCAGTATTTT. The genes are TRBV9 and TRBJ2-3; D unresolved. CDR1 and CDR2 (germline): SGDLS, YYNGEE. This CDR3 has 15 amino acids. Trimming removed 0 bases at V and 6 bases at J, with 14 bases between.